Below, 26 T cell receptor beta chains from the same sample are listed, as sequenced in a study of blood T cell repertoires in COVID-19. Clones were read by immunoSEQ multiplex PCR, and TCRdb kept only the in-frame ones, dropping some. The sample holds around 170,000 clones, 89% seen once. The sequencing input was peripheral blood. The receptors originated from a man aged 60-69 years with acute or convalescent COVID-19.

The rearrangement joins TRBV18 to TRBJ2-6, with 7 bases aligning to TRBD1. The length of the CDR3 is 22 residues. From germline, CDR1 is KGHSH and CDR2 LQKENI. With V trimmed by 1 base and J by 4 bases, 22 bases remained unmatched. The chain's CDR3 is CASSPQRWLRDSLLMGANVLTF. CDR3 DNA sequence: TGTGCCAGCTCACCACAACGTTGGTTGAGGGACAGTCTCTTGATGGGGGCCAACGTCCTGACTTTC.

The gene calls are TRBV4-2 and TRBJ2-7, with TRBD1 as a possible D gene (5 bases). This CDR3 is built from 17 residues. Germline V lookup: CDR1 LGHNA, CDR2 YNFKEQ. Deletions cut 0 bases from V and 3 bases from J, with 18 bases between. For the CDR3, the DNA is TGTGCCAGCAGCCAAGATCGGTTTCGGACATTTAACTACGAGCAGTACTTC. Its translation: CASSQDRFRTFNYEQYF.

V and J are TRBV5-1 and TRBJ2-3, with D perhaps TRBD2 (5 bases). V gave up 4 bases and J gave up 0 bases, with 15 bases separating them. This CDR3 is built from 16 residues. Germline-derived CDR1 and CDR2 are SGHRS and YFSETQ. The CDR3 reads CASSKATGYSTDTQYF. The CDR3 region has the DNA TGCGCCAGCAGCAAAGCGACGGGATACAGCACAGATACGCAGTATTTT.

The chain employs TRBV19 and TRBJ1-2, with a weak D call TRBD1 (5 bases). The length of the CDR3 is 15 residues. V shed 9 bases and J shed 2 bases, with 19 bases lying between them. The germline CDR1 and CDR2 sequences are LNHDA and SQIVND (reference sequence). This chain's CDR3 is CASRDGGGSNYGYTF. DNA of the CDR3: TGTGCCAGCAGGGACGGTGGAGGGTCCAACTATGGCTACACCTTC.

In DNA, the CDR3 is TGTGCCAGCAGCTTAGTCGCCGAGGGCTACACCTTC. Translated, it gives CASSLVAEGYTF. This chain connects TRBV7-2 to TRBJ1-2, with D unresolved. The CDR3 runs 12 residues. Per germline, CDR1 SGHTA and CDR2 FQGNSA. V was cut by 1 base and J by 8 bases, with 8 bases left in between.

This clone was detected once. For the CDR3, the DNA is TGTGCCTGGAGCCACGGACGGGGGGGAAATGAAAAACTGTTTTTT. Its translation: CAWSHGRGGNEKLFF. The rearrangement links TRBV30 to TRBJ1-4, with D possibly TRBD1 on 5 matching bases. Deletions cut 3 bases from V and 5 bases from J, with 16 bases between. The CDR3 extends over 15 amino acids. The germline V gene encodes CDR1 GTSNPN and CDR2 SVGIG (reference sequence).

This clone occurred a few times. J is TRBJ1-1 and V is TRBV24-1; weak D call: TRBD1 (6 bases). Trimming took off 0 bases at V and 1 base at J, with 11 bases between the two ends. Germline V CDR1 and CDR2: KGHDR, SFDVKD. This CDR3 is 16 amino acids long. The CDR3 reads CATSDLRETGNTEAFF. The CDR3 DNA is TGTGCCACCAGTGATTTGAGAGAGACAGGGAACACTGAAGCTTTCTTT.

J is TRBJ1-2 and V is TRBV6-5; 7 bases map to TRBD1. Germline values: CDR1 MNHEY, CDR2 SVGAGI. With V trimmed by 8 bases and J by 7 bases, 10 bases remained unmatched. The CDR3 runs to 13 residues. The CDR3 sequence: CASCPEGARGYTF. DNA for the CDR3: TGTGCCAGCTGCCCGGAGGGGGCGCGTGGCTACACCTTC.

The V call is TRBV14, the J call TRBJ1-1, with 8 bases matching TRBD1. V shed 1 base, J shed 1 base, and the junction held 2 bases outside the gene matches. The CDR3 has 15 residues. Germline CDR1 SGHDN, CDR2 FVKESK. The CDR3 nucleotides read TGTGCCAGCAGCCAAGTTGGACAGGGGAACACTGAAGCTTTCTTT. Its translation is CASSQVGQGNTEAFF. Full variable domain (remainder filled in from reference TRBV14 and TRBJ1-1): EAGVTQFPSHSVIEKGQTVTLRCDPISGHDNLYWYRRVMGKEIKFLLHFVKESKQDESGMPNNRFLAERTGGTYSTLKVQPAELEDSGVYFCASSQVGQGNTEAFFGQGTRLTVV.

The chain couples TRBV2 to TRBJ1-1, with D hard to call. The CDR3 consists of 13 residues. Germline values: CDR1 SNHLY, CDR2 FYNNEI. Between the trimmed V and J ends, which lost 6 bases and 0 bases, there was a span of 8 bases. CDR3 residues: CASRNRMNTEAFF. CDR3 coding DNA: TGTGCCAGCAGAAACAGAATGAACACTGAAGCTTTCTTT.

The chain couples TRBV4-2 to TRBJ2-7; D is ambiguous. The CDR3 is 14 residues long. Looked up from germline, CDR1 is LGHNA and CDR2 is YNFKEQ. Trimming took off 4 bases at V and 7 bases at J, with 17 bases between the two ends. CDR3 bases: TGTGCCAGCAGCCCCGAGAGGTCTCTGGTTGAGCAGTACTTC. Protein product: CASSPERSLVEQYF.

This clone has just a few counts. V gene TRBV2 combines with J gene TRBJ1-4; the D is unclear. In germline, CDR1 is SNHLY, CDR2 FYNNEI. The ends were cut back, 6 bases at V and 0 bases at J, with 5 bases in the middle. The CDR3 has 13 residues. CDR3 residues: CASSTATNEKLFF. The CDR3 region has the DNA TGTGCCAGCAGCACAGCAACTAATGAAAAACTGTTTTTT.

The chain recombines TRBV6-5 with TRBJ1-2, with a weak D call TRBD1 (5 bases). This CDR3 comprises 14 residues. The germline V gene encodes CDR1 MNHEY and CDR2 SVGAGI. Deletions cut 7 bases from V and 4 bases from J, with 16 bases between. The CDR3 DNA sequence: TGTGCCAGCACCCTGACAGCGAGCAGCTATGGCTACACCTTC. Translated: CASTLTASSYGYTF.

This sequence joins TRBV19 and TRBJ1-3, with D tentatively TRBD1 (5 bases). Trimming took 4 bases from V and 7 from J, leaving 17 bases between them. Germline V lookup: CDR1 LNHDA, CDR2 SQIVND (reference sequence). CDR3 length: 15 residues. CDR3 DNA sequence: TGTGCCAGTAGTACTTTCGGACACGGCGAGAACACCATATATTTT. It is translated as CASSTFGHGENTIYF.

This clone was seen a handful of times. CDR3 residues: CASSPGTGRNTEAFF. The CDR3 coding sequence is TGTGCCAGCAGCCCCGGGACAGGGCGGAACACTGAAGCTTTCTTT. The chain links TRBV7-3 to TRBJ1-1; TRBD1 agrees at 9 bases. CDR1 and CDR2 (germline): SGHTA, FQGTGA. With 5 bases clipped from V and 1 base from J, the junction kept 5 bases outside the gene matches. The CDR3 runs 15 residues.

As DNA, the CDR3 is TGTGCCAGCAGCGTGGGGGGGCCTGAGACGCAGTATTTT. Protein product: CASSVGGPETQYF. The chain recombines TRBV5-8 with TRBJ2-3; tentatively, D is TRBD2 (7 bases). CDR1 is SGHTS and CDR2 is YDEGEE in the germline V gene. Trimming cost V 4 bases and J 9 bases, with 15 bases left between them. The CDR3 runs to 13 residues.

This chain uses TRBV5-6 with TRBJ2-2; TRBD1 matches at 8 bases. This CDR3 has 14 residues. Germline loops: CDR1 SGHDT, CDR2 YYEEEE. The trim removed 6 bases at V and 1 base at J, leaving 2 bases unmatched. The CDR3 DNA is TGTGCCAGCACGGGACAGGAGAACACCGGGGAGCTGTTTTTT. Amino acids: CASTGQENTGELFF.

The V gene is TRBV19, the J gene TRBJ1-2; no definite D call. Trimming cost V 5 bases and J 2 bases, with 9 bases left between them. The CDR3 runs to 13 residues. The germline V gene has CDR1 LNHDA and CDR2 SQIVND (reference sequence). This CDR3 reads CASSRRENYGYTF. Here the CDR3 DNA reads TGTGCCAGTAGTCGCCGAGAAAACTATGGCTACACCTTC.

The chain couples TRBV30 to TRBJ1-1, with 10 bases lining up with TRBD1. Germline-derived CDR1 and CDR2 are GTSNPN and SVGIG (reference sequence). Trimming took 2 bases from V and 8 from J; bases not matched to a gene: 8. The CDR3 has 14 residues. The CDR3 region has the DNA TGTGCCTGGAGTACGACAGGGGGCTCGCCCGAAGCTTTCTTT. The encoded protein is CAWSTTGGSPEAFF. The full variable domain, rest sourced from reference TRBV30 and TRBJ1-1, is SQTIHQWPATLVQPVGSPLSLECTVEGTSNPNLYWYRQAAGRGLQLLFYSVGIGQISSEVPQNLSASRPQDRQFILSSKKLLLSDSGFYLCAWSTTGGSPEAFFGQGTRLTVV.

This sequence joins TRBV24-1 and TRBJ1-5; weak D call: TRBD1 (6 bases). The CDR3 runs 18 residues. The V end was cut by 0 bases, the J end by 2 bases, with 16 bases between. Per the germline V gene, CDR1 is KGHDR and CDR2 is SFDVKD. CDR3 sequence (DNA): TGTGCCACCAGTGATTTGAGGGGGGGTGGAGGGGGCAATCAGCCCCAGCATTTT. This sequence encodes CATSDLRGGGGGNQPQHF.

This clone showed up just once. The chain couples TRBV7-9 to TRBJ1-6; D uncertain. V lost 0 bases, J lost 6 bases, and 3 bases lay in between. CDR1 SEHNR and CDR2 FQNEAQ come from the germline V gene (reference sequence). The CDR3 sequence is 13 residues long. The CDR3, as DNA: TGTGCCAGCAGCTTAGCGGCTAATTCACCCCTCCACTTT. Amino acid sequence: CASSLAANSPLHF.

In this sample, this clone turned up many times. This chain links TRBV5-4 with TRBJ2-2; a weak D match, TRBD2 (6 bases). The length of the CDR3 is 16 residues. V was pared by 4 bases and J by 6 bases, with 19 bases between. The germline V gene has CDR1 SGHNT and CDR2 YYREEE (reference sequence). DNA for the CDR3: TGTGCCAGCAGCCCAAAACTAGCCCCAGTCCCCGGGGAGCTGTTTTTT. Its protein product is CASSPKLAPVPGELFF.

The chain employs TRBV11-1 and TRBJ2-5; a possible D gene is TRBD2 (5 bases). The CDR3 extends over 14 amino acids. Trimming shortened V by 4 bases and J by 5 bases, and 14 bases separated the two germline ends. Germline CDR1 and CDR2: SGHAT and FQDESV (reference sequence). The CDR3 DNA follows: TGTGCCAGCAGCTCGGACTCGATCGGGGAGACCCAGTACTTC. Translation: CASSSDSIGETQYF.

The table lists this clone with a few counts. An end of the junction differs from the germline gene, which may be a read error. The chain carries TRBV10-3 and TRBJ1-2, with TRBD1 matching 9 bases. The CDR3 extends over 14 amino acids. The germline gives CDR1 ENHRY, CDR2 SYGVKD. The CDR3 loop reads CAISEGTGTYSYTF. In nucleotides, the CDR3 is TGTGCCATCAGTGAGGGGACAGGGACCTATAGCTACACCTTC.

This chain uses TRBV24-1 with TRBJ2-2; D unresolved. Germline CDR1 KGHDR, CDR2 SFDVKD. The CDR3 runs to 16 residues. V dropped 7 bases and J dropped 0 bases, with 14 bases sitting between them. CDR3 sequence (DNA): TGTGCCACCAGCCGATTCGGAGTCGCGAACACCGGGGAGCTGTTTTTT. It yields the protein CATSRFGVANTGELFF.

The V and J genes are TRBV6-1 and TRBJ2-2; TRBD2 matches at 10 bases. Trimming removed 0 bases from V and 7 bases from J; junction bases left unmatched: 5. Germline CDR1 is MNHNS and CDR2 is SASEGT. This CDR3 is built from 16 residues. The CDR3 nucleotides read TGTGCCAGCAGTGAAGCTAGCGGGGGGCGTGACGGGGAGCTGTTTTTT. This gives the protein CASSEASGGRDGELFF.